This T cell receptor beta chain stems from a study of radiation and T cells in renal cell carcinoma. Regarding time point: baseline pretreatment blood. Treatment denoted: 15 Gy SBRT to primary tumor, nephrectomy 4 weeks later. TCRdb's table, derived via immunoSEQ multiplex PCR, lists solely in-frame clones and lacks some. Seen here are 70,000 to 95,000 clones, roughly four fifths observed once, and the top ten hold roughly 7%. V dropped 4 bases and J dropped 1 base, with 11 bases sitting between them. Germline CDR1 is SGHRS and CDR2 is YFSETQ. The CDR3 is 14 residues long. The input for sequencing was blood, taken from a patient whose treatment included radiotherapy and nephrectomy. The sequence was collected from a man in his sixties with renal cell carcinoma. J is TRBJ2-5 and V is TRBV5-1, with D maybe TRBD1 (7 bases). The CDR3 DNA follows: TGCGCCAGCAGCACGGGGGACAGCCAAGAGACCCAGTACTTC. This translates into CASSTGDSQETQYF.